One and the same sample provided the 12 T cell receptor beta chains below, sequenced in a study of cytomegalovirus exposure and HLA in healthy donors. In the PCR, 60 Vbeta and 13 Jbeta primers were used. Using immunoSEQ multiplex PCR, the repertoire was profiled, and TCRdb retains in-frame clones only, with some absent. The sample includes 100,000 to 120,000 clones, more than 65% seen only once; the top ten take about 6.6%. The sequencing input was PBMCs. The receptors were gathered from a man aged 30 to 45 in good health and CMV-seropositive.

Only a few counts were recorded for this clone. V usage is TRBV5-5 and J usage is TRBJ2-5, with 11 positions matching TRBD2. CDR1 SGHKS and CDR2 YYEKEE come from the germline V gene (reference sequence). The CDR3 length is 17 residues. V lost 0 bases to trimming and J lost 1 base; unmatched junction nucleotides: 5. The CDR3 loop reads CASSLALAGGLQETQYF. The CDR3 DNA sequence: TGTGCCAGCAGCTTGGCCCTAGCGGGGGGCCTCCAAGAGACCCAGTACTTC. Complete variable domain (other parts from reference TRBV5-5 and TRBJ2-5): DAGVTQSPTHLIKTRGQQVTLRCSPISGHKSVSWYQQVLGQGPQFIFQYYEKEERGRGNFPDRFSARQFPNYSSELNVNALLLGDSALYLCASSLALAGGLQETQYFGPGTRLLVL.

This rearrangement joins TRBV11-2 to TRBJ2-3; weak D call: TRBD1 (5 bases). This CDR3 contains 13 residues. Germline assignment: CDR1 SGHAT and CDR2 FQNNGV. V was cut by 5 bases and J by 4 bases, with 10 bases left in between. CDR3 DNA sequence: TGTGCCAGCAGCGCAGGGTTCCCAGATACGCAGTATTTT. This gives the protein CASSAGFPDTQYF.

The CDR3 nucleotides are TGTGCCAGCAGTTTATCCTTAGACAGCCTTTTCTACGAGCAGTACTTC. It is translated as CASSLSLDSLFYEQYF. This sequence joins TRBV27 and TRBJ2-7; possible D gene TRBD1, 5 bases. Trimming stripped 0 bases from V and 3 bases from J, with 15 bases between. This CDR3 has 16 amino acids. Germline CDR1 and CDR2: MNHEY and SMNVEV (reference sequence).

Many counts were recorded for this clone. This sample includes further DNA sequences coding for the same CDR3. CDR3 region: CAISELARETQYF. For the CDR3, the DNA is TGTGCCATCAGTGAGCTAGCGAGGGAGACCCAGTACTTC. The chain carries TRBV10-3 and TRBJ2-5; D is possibly TRBD2 (6 bases). CDR1 ENHRY and CDR2 SYGVKD come from the germline V gene. This CDR3 is built from 13 residues. V gave up 2 bases and J gave up 5 bases, with 9 bases separating them.

The chain is built from TRBV7-6 and TRBJ2-7; 9 positions match TRBD1. J lost 6 bases, V lost 3 bases, and 0 bases had no gene match. Per the germline V gene, CDR1 is SGHVS and CDR2 is FNYEAQ. This CDR3 is 12 amino acids long. CDR3 loop: CASSLTGGEQYF. The CDR3 bases are TGTGCCAGCAGCTTGACAGGGGGCGAGCAGTACTTC.

This clone showed up just a few times. The chain recombines TRBV7-9 with TRBJ1-2; TRBD1 aligns across 7 bases. J was trimmed by 4 bases and V by 5 bases; bases with no gene match: 7. The CDR3 has 14 residues. Germline CDR1 reads SEHNR; CDR2 reads FQNEAQ (reference sequence). The DNA of the CDR3 is TGTGCCAGCAGCCCCGGGACAGACTTCTATGGCTACACCTTC. Residues: CASSPGTDFYGYTF. Variable domain in full (rest from reference TRBV7-9 and TRBJ1-2): DTGVSQNPRHKITKRGQNVTFRCDPISEHNRLYWYRQTLGQGPEFLTYFQNEAQLEKSRLLSDRFSAERPKGSFSTLEIQRTEQGDSAMYLCASSPGTDFYGYTFGSGTRLTVV.

This rearrangement joins TRBV7-6 to TRBJ1-3; D is undetermined. V was clipped by 5 bases and J by 2 bases, with 7 bases between them. Looked up from germline, CDR1 is SGHVS and CDR2 is FNYEAQ. The CDR3 has 13 residues. The CDR3 reads CASSPNPGNTIYF. DNA for the CDR3: TGTGCCAGCAGCCCCAATCCTGGAAACACCATATATTTT.

The chain joins TRBV7-2 to TRBJ1-2; no clear D gene. The CDR3 consists of 15 residues. Trimming stripped 1 base from V and 3 bases from J, with 12 bases between. The germline V gene has CDR1 SGHTA and CDR2 FQGNSA. CDR3: CASSLVRGSDYGYTF. The CDR3 coding sequence is TGTGCCAGCAGCTTAGTCCGCGGCAGTGACTATGGCTACACCTTC.

The CDR3 DNA sequence: TGTGCCAGCAGTGCTGACCAAGAGACCCAGTACTTC. Its protein is CASSADQETQYF. The genes are TRBV25-1 and TRBJ2-5; D is unresolved. Trimming took off 4 bases at V and 0 bases at J, with 3 bases between the two ends. The germline V gene has CDR1 MGHDK and CDR2 SYGVNS. This CDR3 has 12 amino acids.

The chain combines TRBV5-6 with TRBJ2-1, with 7 bases matching TRBD1. CDR1 is SGHDT, CDR2 YYEEEE, per germline. The CDR3 covers 14 residues. V dropped 4 bases and J dropped 2; count of bases not matched to a gene: 3. Written as DNA, the CDR3 is TGTGCCAGCAGCCCGGGACAGACCTACAATGAGCAGTTCTTC. It encodes CASSPGQTYNEQFF.

The CDR3 sequence: CASSLVSGGGTDTQYF. Written as DNA, the CDR3 is TGCGCCAGCAGCTTGGTTAGCGGGGGGGGCACAGATACGCAGTATTTT. The chain joins TRBV5-1 to TRBJ2-3; 11 nucleotides line up with TRBD2. The CDR3 length is 16 residues. V trimming: 0 bases; J trimming: 1 base; junction bases outside the gene matches: 1. Germline CDR1 is SGHRS and CDR2 is YFSETQ.

CDR3 amino acids: CASSKTGIRGQETQYF. The CDR3 DNA sequence: TGTGCCAGTAGTAAAACCGGGATCAGGGGCCAAGAGACCCAGTACTTC. This chain connects TRBV19 to TRBJ2-5; TRBD1 is a possible D gene (6 bases). V dropped 4 bases and J dropped 1 base, with 16 bases sitting between them. Looked up from germline, CDR1 is LNHDA and CDR2 is SQIVND (reference sequence). This CDR3 comprises 16 residues. The variable domain in full, completed from reference TRBV19 and TRBJ2-5, reads DGGITQSPKYLFRKEGQNVTLSCEQNLNHDAMYWYRQDPGQGLRLIYYSQIVNDFQKGDIAEGYSVSREKKESFPLTVTSAQKNPTAFYLCASSKTGIRGQETQYFGPGTRLLVL.